This T cell receptor beta chain was sequenced during a study of cytomegalovirus exposure and HLA in healthy donors. It was with 60 Vbeta and 13 Jbeta primers that the PCR ran. Profiling relied on immunoSEQ multiplex PCR, and the TCRdb table lists in-frame clones only, not all of them. This sample has 180,000 or so clones, with less than 90% found just once. Study-wide results and caveats: In a later analysis, at a false discovery rate of 0.05, 15,000 to 20,000 TCR beta sequences matched HLA alleles. High sensitivity and specificity were reportedly achieved when the classifier diagnosed cytomegalovirus status.

The V gene's germline CDR1 is SNHLY and CDR2 FYNNEI. The V gene lost 6 bases and the J gene lost 2 bases, with 17 bases spanning the gap. The CDR3 consists of 16 residues. In regard to this clone: The antigen is undetermined.

Material for sequencing was PBMCs. The origin of this receptor is a woman in her 30s in good health and CMV-seronegative. The V and J genes are TRBV2 and TRBJ2-1, with D perhaps matching TRBD2 (6 bases). The CDR3 loop reads CASRKESGPTYNEQFF. CDR3 bases: TGTGCCAGCAGGAAAGAGAGCGGGCCGACCTACAATGAGCAGTTCTTC. Full variable domain (outside the CDR3, taken from reference TRBV2 and TRBJ2-1): EPEVTQTPSHQVTQMGQEVILRCVPISNHLYFYWYRQILGQKVEFLVSFYNNEISEKSEIFDDQFSVERPDGSNFTLKIRSTKLEDSAMYFCASRKESGPTYNEQFFGPGTRLTVL.